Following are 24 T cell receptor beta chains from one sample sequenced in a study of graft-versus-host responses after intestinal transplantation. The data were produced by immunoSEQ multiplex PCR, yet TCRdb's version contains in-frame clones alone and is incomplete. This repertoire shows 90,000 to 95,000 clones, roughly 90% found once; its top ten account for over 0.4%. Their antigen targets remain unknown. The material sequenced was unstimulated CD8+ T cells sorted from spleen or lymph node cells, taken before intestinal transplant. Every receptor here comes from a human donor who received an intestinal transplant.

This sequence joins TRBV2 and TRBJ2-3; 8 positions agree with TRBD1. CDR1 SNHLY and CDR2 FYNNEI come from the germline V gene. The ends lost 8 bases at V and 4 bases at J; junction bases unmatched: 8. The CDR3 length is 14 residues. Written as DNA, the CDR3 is TGTGCCAGCGAGCAAGGGACAGGTTCAGATACGCAGTATTTT. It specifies CASEQGTGSDTQYF.

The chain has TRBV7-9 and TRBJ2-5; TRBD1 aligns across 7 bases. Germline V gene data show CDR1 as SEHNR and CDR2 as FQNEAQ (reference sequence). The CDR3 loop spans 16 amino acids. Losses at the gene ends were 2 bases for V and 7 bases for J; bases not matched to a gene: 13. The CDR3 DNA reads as TGTGCCAGCAGCTTATCTCCTACAGGGGATCGAGGGACCCAGTACTTC. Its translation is CASSLSPTGDRGTQYF.

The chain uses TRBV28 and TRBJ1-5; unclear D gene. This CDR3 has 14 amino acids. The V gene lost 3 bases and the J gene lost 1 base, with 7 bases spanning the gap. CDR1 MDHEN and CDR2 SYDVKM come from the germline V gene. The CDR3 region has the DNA TGTGCCAGCAGTTTGGTCGGGAGCAATCAGCCCCAGCATTTT. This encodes CASSLVGSNQPQHF.

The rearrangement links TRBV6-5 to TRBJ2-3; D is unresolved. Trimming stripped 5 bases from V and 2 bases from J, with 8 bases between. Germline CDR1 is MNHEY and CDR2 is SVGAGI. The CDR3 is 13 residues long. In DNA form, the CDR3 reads TGTGCCAGCAGTGGCACAGACACAGATACGCAGTATTTT. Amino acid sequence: CASSGTDTDTQYF.

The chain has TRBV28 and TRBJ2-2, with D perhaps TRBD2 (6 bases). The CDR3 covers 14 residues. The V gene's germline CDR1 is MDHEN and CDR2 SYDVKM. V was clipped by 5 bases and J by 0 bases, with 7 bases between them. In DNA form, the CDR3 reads TGTGCCAGCAGTAGCGGGTCGAACACCGGGGAGCTGTTTTTT. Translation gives CASSSGSNTGELFF.

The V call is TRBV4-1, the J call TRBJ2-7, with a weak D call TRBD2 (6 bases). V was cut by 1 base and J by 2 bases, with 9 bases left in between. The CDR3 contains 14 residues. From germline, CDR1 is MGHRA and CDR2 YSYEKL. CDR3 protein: CASSQAGGTYEQYF. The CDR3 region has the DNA TGCGCCAGCAGCCAAGCAGGAGGGACCTACGAGCAGTACTTC.

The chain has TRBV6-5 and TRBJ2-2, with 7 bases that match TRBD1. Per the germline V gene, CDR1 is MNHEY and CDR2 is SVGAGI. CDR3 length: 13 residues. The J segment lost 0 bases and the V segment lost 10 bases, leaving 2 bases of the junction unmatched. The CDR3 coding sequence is TGTGCCACGGGACAGACGAACACCGGGGAGCTGTTTTTT. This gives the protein CATGQTNTGELFF.

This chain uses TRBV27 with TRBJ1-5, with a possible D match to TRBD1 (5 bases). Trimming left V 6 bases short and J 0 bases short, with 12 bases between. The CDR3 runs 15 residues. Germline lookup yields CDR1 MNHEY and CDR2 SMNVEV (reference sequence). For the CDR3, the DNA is TGTGCCAGCAGATTAGACAGCTATAGCAATCAGCCCCAGCATTTT. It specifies CASRLDSYSNQPQHF.

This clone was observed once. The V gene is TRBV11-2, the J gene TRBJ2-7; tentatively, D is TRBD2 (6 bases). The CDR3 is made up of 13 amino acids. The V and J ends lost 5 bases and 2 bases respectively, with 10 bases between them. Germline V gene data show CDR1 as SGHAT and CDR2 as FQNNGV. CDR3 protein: CASSPRLAYEQYF. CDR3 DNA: TGTGCCAGCAGCCCACGACTAGCCTACGAGCAGTACTTC.

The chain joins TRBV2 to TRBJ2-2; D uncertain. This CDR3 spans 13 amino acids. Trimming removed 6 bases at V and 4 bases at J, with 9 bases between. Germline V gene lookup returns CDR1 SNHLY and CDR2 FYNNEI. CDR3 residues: CASSERSTGELFF. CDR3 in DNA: TGTGCCAGCAGCGAAAGGAGCACCGGGGAGCTGTTTTTT.

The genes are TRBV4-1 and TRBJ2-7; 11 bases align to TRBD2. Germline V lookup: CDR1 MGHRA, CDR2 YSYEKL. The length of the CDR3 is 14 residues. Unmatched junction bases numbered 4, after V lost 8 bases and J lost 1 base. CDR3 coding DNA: TGCGCCAGCGCCCGACTAGCGGGATCCTACGAGCAGTACTTC. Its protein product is CASARLAGSYEQYF.

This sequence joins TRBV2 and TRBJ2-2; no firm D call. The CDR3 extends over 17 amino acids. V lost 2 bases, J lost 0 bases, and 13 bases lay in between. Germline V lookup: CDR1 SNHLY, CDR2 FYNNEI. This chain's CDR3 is CASSEILRLTNTGELFF. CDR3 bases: TGTGCCAGCAGTGAAATTCTACGGTTAACGAACACCGGGGAGCTGTTTTTT. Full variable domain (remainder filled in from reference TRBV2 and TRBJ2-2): EPEVTQTPSHQVTQMGQEVILRCVPISNHLYFYWYRQILGQKVEFLVSFYNNEISEKSEIFDDQFSVERPDGSNFTLKIRSTKLEDSAMYFCASSEILRLTNTGELFFGEGSRLTVL.

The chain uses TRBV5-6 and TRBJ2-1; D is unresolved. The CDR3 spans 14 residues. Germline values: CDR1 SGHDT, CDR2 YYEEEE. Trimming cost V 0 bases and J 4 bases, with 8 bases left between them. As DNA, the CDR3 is TGTGCCAGCAGCTTGGGAGGTCCGTACAATGAGCAGTTCTTC. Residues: CASSLGGPYNEQFF.

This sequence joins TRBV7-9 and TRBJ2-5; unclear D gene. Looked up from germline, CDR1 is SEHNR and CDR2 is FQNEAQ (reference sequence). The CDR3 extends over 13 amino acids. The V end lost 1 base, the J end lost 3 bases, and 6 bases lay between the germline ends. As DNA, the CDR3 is TGTGCCAGCAGCTTAGTGTCAGAAGAGACCCAGTACTTC. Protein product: CASSLVSEETQYF.

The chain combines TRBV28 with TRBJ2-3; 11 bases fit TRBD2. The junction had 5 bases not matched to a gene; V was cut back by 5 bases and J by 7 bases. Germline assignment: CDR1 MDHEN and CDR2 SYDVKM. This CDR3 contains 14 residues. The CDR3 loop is CASSPGTSGHTQYF. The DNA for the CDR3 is TGTGCCAGCAGTCCCGGGACTAGCGGACATACGCAGTATTTT. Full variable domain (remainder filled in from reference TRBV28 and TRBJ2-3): DVKVTQSSRYLVKRTGEKVFLECVQDMDHENMFWYRQDPGLGLRLIYFSYDVKMKEKGDIPEGYSVSREKKERFSLILESASTNQTSMYLCASSPGTSGHTQYFGPGTRLTVL.

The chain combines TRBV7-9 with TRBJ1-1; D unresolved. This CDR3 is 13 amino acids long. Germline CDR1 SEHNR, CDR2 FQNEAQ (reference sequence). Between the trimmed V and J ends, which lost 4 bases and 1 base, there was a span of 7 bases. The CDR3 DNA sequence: TGTGCCAGCAGCTCCCCACAGAACACTGAAGCTTTCTTT. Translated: CASSSPQNTEAFF.

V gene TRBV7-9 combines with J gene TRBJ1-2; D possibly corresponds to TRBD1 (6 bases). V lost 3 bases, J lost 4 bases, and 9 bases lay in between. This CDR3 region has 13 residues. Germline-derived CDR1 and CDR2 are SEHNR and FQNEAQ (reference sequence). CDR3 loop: CASSLGGAYGYTF. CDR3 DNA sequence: TGTGCCAGCAGCTTGGGGGGGGCCTATGGCTACACCTTC.

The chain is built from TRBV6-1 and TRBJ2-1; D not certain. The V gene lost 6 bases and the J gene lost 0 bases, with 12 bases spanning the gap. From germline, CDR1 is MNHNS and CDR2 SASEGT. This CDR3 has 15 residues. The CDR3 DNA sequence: TGTGCCAGCAGAGCCACAGTCCACTCCTACAATGAGCAGTTCTTC. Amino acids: CASRATVHSYNEQFF.

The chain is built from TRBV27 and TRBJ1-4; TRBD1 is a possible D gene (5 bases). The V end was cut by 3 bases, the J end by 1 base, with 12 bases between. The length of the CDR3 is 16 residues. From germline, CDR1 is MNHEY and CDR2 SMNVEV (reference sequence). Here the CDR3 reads CASSLGGFGTNEKLFF. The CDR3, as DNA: TGTGCCAGCAGTTTGGGGGGGTTCGGAACTAATGAAAAACTGTTTTTT.

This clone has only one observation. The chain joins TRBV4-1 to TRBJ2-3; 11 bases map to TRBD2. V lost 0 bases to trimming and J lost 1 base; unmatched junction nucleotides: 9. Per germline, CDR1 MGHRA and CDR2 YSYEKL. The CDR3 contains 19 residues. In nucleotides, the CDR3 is TGCGCCAGCAGCCAAGATCGTATAGCGGGAGGGTTTGGCACAGATACGCAGTATTTT. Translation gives CASSQDRIAGGFGTDTQYF.

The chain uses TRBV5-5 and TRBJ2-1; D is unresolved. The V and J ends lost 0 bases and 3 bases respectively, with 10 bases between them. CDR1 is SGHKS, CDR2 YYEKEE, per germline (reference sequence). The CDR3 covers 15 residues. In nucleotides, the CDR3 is TGTGCCAGCAGCTTGGGCGGCGCAAGCTACAATGAGCAGTTCTTC. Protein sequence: CASSLGGASYNEQFF.

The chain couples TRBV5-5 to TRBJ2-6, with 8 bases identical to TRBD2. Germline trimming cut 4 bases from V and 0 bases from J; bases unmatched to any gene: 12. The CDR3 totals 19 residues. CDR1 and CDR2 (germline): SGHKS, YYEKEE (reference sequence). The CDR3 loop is CASSTRGGLPLSGANVLTF. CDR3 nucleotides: TGTGCCAGCAGCACACGGGGGGGCCTGCCCCTCTCTGGGGCCAACGTCCTGACTTTC.

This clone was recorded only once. The CDR3 is CASSPGTAPLEAFF. The CDR3 coding sequence is TGTGCCAGCAGCCCGGGGACAGCTCCCTTAGAAGCTTTCTTT. The gene calls are TRBV9 and TRBJ1-1, with TRBD1 identical over 7 bases. Germline V lookup: CDR1 SGDLS, CDR2 YYNGEE. The CDR3 is 14 residues long. With V trimmed by 4 bases and J by 8 bases, 11 bases remained unmatched.

The CDR3 nucleotides read TGTGCCAGCAGCATGGGACAGGGGAGCACCGGGGAGCTGTTTTTT. Its translation: CASSMGQGSTGELFF. The V and J genes are TRBV9 and TRBJ2-2, with 10 bases aligning to TRBD1. V shed 4 bases, J shed 4 bases, and the junction held 4 bases outside the gene matches. The germline V gene encodes CDR1 SGDLS and CDR2 YYNGEE. There are 15 residues in the CDR3.